This T cell receptor beta chain originates from a study of follicular helper T cells after annual influenza vaccination. Study-wide findings and caveats: ICOS+CD38+ cTfh clonality change tracked circulating plasmablast frequency change.

Libraries were prepared by immunoSEQ multiplex PCR; TCRdb keeps only in-frame clonotypes and omits some of them. The top ten hold around 2.6% of the sample, which has roughly 5,000 clones, roughly 84% seen once. A note on this clone: Antigen: not known.

Stated time point: 2015-2016 season, 7 days after influenza vaccination. Each time point used about 35 to 110 mL of blood. Non-naive CD4+CXCR5+PD-1+ cTfh were sorted into ICOS+CD38+ and ICOS-CD38- fractions. The CDR3 runs 17 residues. This clonotype was obtained from an adult who received the influenza vaccine. The chain is built from TRBV21-1 and TRBJ2-6. TRBV21-1 is flagged as a pseudogene. Sequenced material: CXCR5+ CD38- circulating T follicular helper cells from blood, taken 7 days after influenza vaccination. Subset given: circulating Tfh, non-naive CD4+CXCR5+PD-1+ (ICOS+CD38+ or ICOS-CD38-). DNA of the CDR3: TGTGCCAGCAGCAAGAAGGTTTCCTGCTCTGGGGCCAACGTCCTGACTTTC. Translating gives CASSKKVSCSGANVLTF.